The entry that follows covers one T cell receptor (beta chain) sequence. Antigen unknown. One end of the junction fails to match germline, which may point to a read error. Alongside a J-beta primer mix, a sample-barcoded 5' primer served in a second PCR lasting roughly 6 to 12 cycles. Paired-end reads containing CDR3 totaled no fewer than 3 million for each sample. TCRdb redid the calling of the 5' RACE reads with MiXCR, one entry per CDR3 protein. Of hundreds of thousands of distinct CDR3 sequences listed, 22% are singletons. The CDR3 runs to 16 residues. Germline CDR1 is SGHTA and CDR2 is FQGTGA. This sample is drawn from a study of blood T cells in healthy people across ages. The study, taken as a whole, reports: Compared with aged donors, long-lived donors showed fewer expanded clones, suggesting selection.

The sample consisted of blood. This clonotype originated in a man between 65 and 79 years old in good health. This sequence joins TRBV7-3 and TRBJ2-3; 8 bases agree with TRBD2. The CDR3 is CASSLAGTRGTDPQYF. For the CDR3, the DNA is TGTGCCAGCAGCTTAGCGGGGACTAGGGGAACAGATCCGCAGTATTTT. Full variable domain (remainder filled in from reference TRBV7-3 and TRBJ2-3): GAGVSQTPSNKVTEKGKYVELRCDPISGHTALYWYRQSLGQGPEFLIYFQGTGAADDSGLPNDRFFAVRPEGSVSTLKIQRTERGDSAVYLCASSLAGTRGTDPQYFGPGTRLTVL.